Listed below are T cell receptor beta chains from one sample, sequenced in a study of long-term antiretroviral therapy in people with HIV. Assay used: immunoSEQ multiplex PCR; TCRdb lists only in-frame clones, some missing. The data show approximately 30,000 clones, around 75% seen once. The starting material was unsorted PBMCs, obtained 1.9 years after starting antiretroviral therapy. These receptors originate from a man in his late teens or twenties with HIV. CDR3s include the opening cysteine and the closing phenylalanine or tryptophan. A D gene is named only where the DNA matches it firmly. The listing skips clone size in some rows; elsewhere it reads once, few, many or a size class.

V gene	CDR3 length	clone size	J gene	D gene	CDR3 protein	CDR3 DNA
TRBV6-1	17	-	TRBJ2-4	TRBD1	CASSEDRGRWVGNIQYF	TGTGCCAGCAGTGAGGACAGGGGGCGTTGGGTGGGAAACATTCAGTACTTC
TRBV29-1	12	few	TRBJ2-6	-	CSVNSGANVLTF	TGCAGCGTAAACTCTGGGGCCAACGTCCTGACTTTC
TRBV18	15	-	TRBJ2-3	-	CASSPASDRTDTQYF	TGTGCCAGCTCACCGGCCTCCGACCGCACAGATACGCAGTATTTT
TRBV30	13	-	TRBJ2-2	-	CAWSARDTGELFF	TGTGCCTGGAGTGCCAGAGACACCGGGGAGCTGTTTTTT
TRBV5-6	16	-	TRBJ2-2	TRBD2	CASSIYSGGAPGELFF	TGTGCCAGCAGCATCTATAGCGGGGGGGCCCCCGGGGAGCTGTTTTTT
TRBV6-1	13	-	TRBJ2-7	-	CASSSSILGEQYF	TGTGCCAGCAGTTCCAGTATCCTGGGCGAGCAGTACTTC
TRBV5-1	13	once	TRBJ1-1	TRBD1	CASSGGQGTEAFF	TGCGCCAGCAGCGGGGGACAGGGCACTGAAGCTTTCTTT
TRBV7-8	14	-	TRBJ2-3	-	CASSSLGSTDTQYF	TGTGCCAGCAGCTCCCTAGGGAGCACAGATACGCAGTATTTT
TRBV28	16	-	TRBJ2-6	TRBD1	CASSIQGASGANVLTF	TGTGCCAGCAGTATTCAGGGGGCTTCGGGGGCCAACGTCCTGACTTTC
TRBV2	12	-	TRBJ2-5	-	CASSGYGETQYF	TGTGCCAGCAGTGGGTACGGGGAGACCCAGTACTTC
TRBV13	14	-	TRBJ1-1	TRBD1	CASSPRTGITEAFF	TGTGCCAGCAGCCCACGGACAGGGATTACTGAAGCTTTCTTT
TRBV30	13	-	TRBJ1-1	-	CAWSVGQTVEAFF	TGTGCCTGGAGTGTAGGACAAACCGTTGAAGCTTTCTTT
TRBV2	16	-	TRBJ2-2	TRBD1	CASSTSTGGSTGELFF	TGTGCCAGCAGTACCTCGACAGGGGGATCCACCGGGGAGCTGTTTTTT
TRBV4-1	13	once	TRBJ1-1	-	CASSLGHVDAAFF	TGCGCCAGCAGTCTCGGACACGTAGATGCTGCTTTCTTT
TRBV11-2	15	once	TRBJ2-2	TRBD1	CATSTGTANTGELFF	TGTGCCACCTCCACGGGGACAGCTAACACCGGGGAGCTGTTTTTT
TRBV18	15	-	TRBJ1-6	-	CASSLGGGTDSPLHF	TGTGCCAGCTCACTAGGGGGAGGTACGGATTCACCCCTCCACTTT
TRBV28	14	-	TRBJ1-1	TRBD1	CASSYRGGNTEAFF	TGTGCCAGCAGTTACAGGGGGGGGAACACTGAAGCTTTCTTT
TRBV2	13	few	TRBJ1-5	-	CASSEQGAQPQHF	TGTGCCAGCAGTGAACAGGGAGCTCAGCCCCAGCATTTT
TRBV28	14	-	TRBJ2-5	-	CASSSPHRQETQYF	TGTGCCAGCAGCTCTCCCCACCGGCAGGAGACCCAGTACTTC
TRBV27	14	-	TRBJ1-1	TRBD1	CASSLRQGNTEAFF	TGTGCCAGCAGTTTACGACAGGGGAACACTGAAGCTTTCTTT
TRBV4-1	17	-	TRBJ2-7	TRBD2	CASSQDATSGGAYEQYF	TGCGCCAGCAGCCAAGATGCTACTAGCGGGGGGGCCTACGAGCAGTACTTC
TRBV29-1	13	-	TRBJ2-3	TRBD1	CSGDRAGADTQYF	TGCAGCGGGGACAGGGCGGGGGCAGATACGCAGTATTTT
TRBV4-2	15	-	TRBJ2-7	-	CASSQDFAGNYEQYF	TGTGCCAGCAGCCAAGATTTTGCAGGAAACTACGAGCAGTACTTC
TRBV2	12	-	TRBJ2-7	-	CASRKDSYEQYF	TGTGCCAGCAGAAAGGACAGCTACGAGCAGTACTTC
TRBV7-6	16	-	TRBJ1-3	-	CASSFSSGDSGNTIYF	TGTGCCAGCAGCTTTTCGTCAGGGGACTCTGGAAACACCATATATTTT
TRBV18	16	-	TRBJ1-1	-	CASSPLRRIGGTEAFF	TGTGCCAGCTCGCCATTAAGACGGATCGGGGGCACTGAAGCTTTCTTT
TRBV9	16	-	TRBJ1-1	TRBD1	CASSATTGTVNTEAFF	TGTGCCAGCAGCGCAACCACCGGGACAGTCAACACTGAAGCTTTCTTT
TRBV6-1	14	-	TRBJ1-2	-	CASSRSAGDYGYTF	TGTGCCAGCAGTCGTTCCGCGGGTGACTATGGCTACACCTTC
TRBV7-3	15	-	TRBJ2-1	TRBD1	CASSLTGQGYNEQFF	TGTGCCAGCAGCTTAACGGGACAGGGGTACAATGAGCAGTTCTTC
TRBV27	14	-	TRBJ1-3	-	CASSSTGAGNTIYF	TGTGCCAGCAGTTCCACAGGAGCTGGAAACACCATATATTTT
TRBV6-4	17	-	TRBJ2-6	-	CASSAQGSASGANVLTF	TGTGCCAGCAGTGCGCAGGGTTCAGCCTCTGGGGCCAACGTCCTGACTTTC